Below, one T cell receptor beta chain is given with its context. The antigen remains undetermined. These data originate in a study of CD8+ T cells in alopecia areata. Across the whole study: Treated patients took oral tofacitinib at 5 to 10 mg twice daily.

Once RNA had been extracted, it was reverse transcribed into cDNA to act as the sequencing template. Method: immunoSEQ multiplex PCR; TCRdb's copy keeps in-frame clones and lacks some. The sample has about 150,000 clones; around 87% are singletons. Study-wide results and limits: Affected lesional scalp, above all in alopecia totalis/universalis, was more clonal than normal scalp. TCR sharing across patients was less clear than in mice, possibly HLA-related.

The trim removed 8 bases at V and 1 base at J, leaving 1 base unmatched. CDR1 is WSHSY and CDR2 is SAAADI in the germline V gene. The CDR3 spans 13 residues. Source: CD8+ T cells sorted from blood, taken at week 0. This clonotype originated in a human donor with alopecia areata. The chain recombines TRBV10-2 with TRBJ2-2, with 7 bases that match TRBD2. The CDR3 DNA is TGCGCCAGCTCGGGGGGGAACACCGGGGAGCTGTTTTTT. Its translation is CASSGGNTGELFF.